The T cell receptor beta chain described here comes from a study of T cell responses to AZD1222 COVID-19 vaccine. Study-level points and caveats: The study sampled repertoires only after the peak T cell response. Receipt of two AZD1222 doses was followed by a rise in Spike-specific TCR breadth and depth. Donors skewed white British and female; clonal diversity was possibly underestimated.

Clones were read by immunoSEQ multiplex PCR, and TCRdb kept only the in-frame ones, dropping some. The table has 150,000 to 180,000 clones, 90% seen once. This clone was observed a handful of times. The antigen remains unidentified. The sequence came from an adult in good health. Material: peripheral blood, obtained on day 0 of AZD1222 vaccination.

Written as DNA, the CDR3 is TGCAGCGGTCGGGACAGGGGGCCGTTTGAAGCTTTCTTT. As protein: CSGRDRGPFEAFF. The chain uses TRBV29-1 and TRBJ1-1, with 12 bases lining up with TRBD1. Germline V gene lookup returns CDR1 SQVTM and CDR2 ANQGSEA. This CDR3 spans 13 amino acids. V lost 7 bases to trimming and J lost 7 bases; unmatched junction nucleotides: 7. Supplemented by reference TRBV29-1 and TRBJ1-1, the full variable domain reads SAVISQKPSRDICQRGTSLTIQCQVDSQVTMMFWYRQQPGQSLTLIATANQGSEATYESGFVIDKFPISRPNLTFSTLTVSNMSPEDSSIYLCSGRDRGPFEAFFGQGTRLTVV.